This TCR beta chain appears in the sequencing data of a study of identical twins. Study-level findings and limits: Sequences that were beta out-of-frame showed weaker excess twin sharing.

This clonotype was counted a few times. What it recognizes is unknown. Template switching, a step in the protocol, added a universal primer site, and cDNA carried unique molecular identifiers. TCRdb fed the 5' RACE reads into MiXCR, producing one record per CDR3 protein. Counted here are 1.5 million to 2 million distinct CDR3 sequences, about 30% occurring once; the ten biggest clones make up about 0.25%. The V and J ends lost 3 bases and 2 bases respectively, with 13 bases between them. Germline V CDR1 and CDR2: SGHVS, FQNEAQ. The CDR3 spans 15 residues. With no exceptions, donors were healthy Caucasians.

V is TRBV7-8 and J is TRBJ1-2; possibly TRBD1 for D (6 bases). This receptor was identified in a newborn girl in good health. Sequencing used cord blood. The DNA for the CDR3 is TGTGCCAGCAGCTTTGGACAGTTTTTCAACTATGGCTACACCTTC. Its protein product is CASSFGQFFNYGYTF.